One sample yielded the 24 T cell receptor beta chains listed below, sequenced in a study of blood T cell repertoires in COVID-19. The data were produced by immunoSEQ multiplex PCR, yet TCRdb's version contains in-frame clones alone and is incomplete. The sample records about 410,000 clones, less than 95% being singletons. The sequencing sample was made of PBMCs or T cells enriched from blood (not recorded which). These receptors were obtained from a man between 18 and 29 years old who had recovered from COVID-19.

The rearrangement uses TRBV2 and TRBJ1-1; D is ambiguous. V was clipped by 3 bases and J by 5 bases, with 13 bases between them. Germline CDR1 reads SNHLY; CDR2 reads FYNNEI. This CDR3 is 14 amino acids long. The CDR3 DNA follows: TGTGCCAGCAGTGATGTAGCGCGTGGGACTGAAGCTTTCTTT. Translation gives CASSDVARGTEAFF.

The rearrangement uses TRBV14 and TRBJ1-1; D ambiguous. Germline lookup yields CDR1 SGHDN and CDR2 FVKESK. Trimming stripped 4 bases from V and 5 bases from J, with 11 bases between. The CDR3 is 13 residues long. CDR3 loop: CASSPRIATEAFF. The CDR3 bases are TGTGCCAGCAGCCCGAGGATTGCGACTGAAGCTTTCTTT. The complete variable domain, with remaining parts taken from reference TRBV14 and TRBJ1-1, reads EAGVTQFPSHSVIEKGQTVTLRCDPISGHDNLYWYRRVMGKEIKFLLHFVKESKQDESGMPNNRFLAERTGGTYSTLKVQPAELEDSGVYFCASSPRIATEAFFGQGTRLTVV.

CDR3 in DNA: TGTGCCAGCAGCGTAGGGAGTAATGAAAAACTGTTTTTT. Protein: CASSVGSNEKLFF. The chain couples TRBV9 to TRBJ1-4; D gene unclear. CDR1 SGDLS and CDR2 YYNGEE come from the germline V gene. Trimming removed 0 bases at V and 4 bases at J, with 4 bases between. The CDR3 length is 13 residues.

The chain links TRBV19 to TRBJ1-1; 10 bases agree with TRBD1. The V gene's germline CDR1 is LNHDA and CDR2 SQIVND (reference sequence). The CDR3 is 14 residues long. The V and J ends lost 6 bases and 6 bases, in that order; junction bases with no gene match: 7. CDR3 nucleotides: TGTGCCAGTAGGGGGACAGGGGTTCTTGCTGAAGCTTTCTTT. Translation gives CASRGTGVLAEAFF. Variable domain in full (rest from reference TRBV19 and TRBJ1-1): DGGITQSPKYLFRKEGQNVTLSCEQNLNHDAMYWYRQDPGQGLRLIYYSQIVNDFQKGDIAEGYSVSREKKESFPLTVTSAQKNPTAFYLCASRGTGVLAEAFFGQGTRLTVV.

The chain joins TRBV28 to TRBJ2-4; D perhaps matches TRBD2 (6 bases). There are 19 residues in the CDR3. Trimming pared 5 bases from V and 2 bases from J, leaving 25 bases between. Germline CDR1 MDHEN, CDR2 SYDVKM. CDR3 DNA: TGTGCCAGCAGTCCCCCTTTTCCGGGGGAGGATTGGACCAAAAACATTCAGTACTTC. It codes for CASSPPFPGEDWTKNIQYF.

The V gene is TRBV5-1, the J gene TRBJ2-5; TRBD1 matches at 8 bases. The junction had 5 bases not matched to a gene; V was cut back by 3 bases and J by 7 bases. The germline V gene has CDR1 SGHRS and CDR2 YFSETQ. This CDR3 is 13 amino acids long. Here the CDR3 reads CASSSGTGGTQYF. The CDR3 DNA sequence: TGCGCCAGCAGCTCCGGGACAGGAGGGACCCAGTACTTC.

This chain connects TRBV11-3 to TRBJ2-1; 7 nucleotides match TRBD1. Trimming took 4 bases from V and 4 from J; bases not matched to a gene: 10. The CDR3 is 16 residues long. Germline values: CDR1 SGHNT, CDR2 YENEEA. In DNA, the CDR3 is TGTGCCAGCAGCTCGCGAAAGGGGGCGGGTTACAATGAGCAGTTCTTC. Translating it yields CASSSRKGAGYNEQFF.

This clone was found a few times. The V and J genes are TRBV5-6 and TRBJ1-2; 7 bases map to TRBD1. This CDR3 contains 14 residues. The V gene end was trimmed by 4 bases and the J gene end by 5 bases; junction bases not matched to a gene: 8. Germline lookup yields CDR1 SGHDT and CDR2 YYEEEE. The CDR3 is CASSSGTATYGYTF. CDR3 bases: TGTGCCAGCAGCAGTGGGACAGCTACGTATGGCTACACCTTC.

This chain connects TRBV5-1 to TRBJ2-7; possible D gene TRBD1, 6 bases. This CDR3 has 14 residues. Germline V gene lookup returns CDR1 SGHRS and CDR2 YFSETQ. Trimming removed 4 bases at V and 2 bases at J, with 13 bases between. CDR3 bases: TGCGCCAGCAGCCCCGGGACAAACACCTACGAGCAGTACTTC. It yields the protein CASSPGTNTYEQYF.

The chain couples TRBV6-4 to TRBJ2-1; possible D gene TRBD1, 6 bases. The V end was cut by 3 bases, the J end by 7 bases, with 22 bases between. CDR1 MRHNA and CDR2 SNTAGT come from the germline V gene. The CDR3 sequence is 17 residues long. The CDR3 sequence: CASSEFGRQGYANEQFF. CDR3 nucleotides: TGTGCCAGCAGTGAGTTTGGCCGGCAGGGGTATGCGAATGAGCAGTTCTTC.

The genes are TRBV6-5 and TRBJ2-3; TRBD1 might be the D (7 bases). Germline CDR1 is MNHEY and CDR2 is SVGAGI. The CDR3 is 14 residues long. V dropped 7 bases and J dropped 2 bases, with 13 bases sitting between them. The CDR3 loop is CASKAGQITDTQYF. The CDR3 DNA sequence: TGTGCCAGCAAGGCGGGACAGATCACAGATACGCAGTATTTT.

This clone has a single count. The V gene is TRBV27, the J gene TRBJ1-1; the match to TRBD1 covers 9 bases. The germline V gene encodes CDR1 MNHEY and CDR2 SMNVEV (reference sequence). This CDR3 comprises 17 residues. Trimming removed 4 bases from V and 1 base from J; junction bases left unmatched: 10. The CDR3 DNA reads as TGTGCCAGCAGTTACAGCGGACAGGGGAACTCGAACACTGAAGCTTTCTTT. Protein sequence: CASSYSGQGNSNTEAFF.

The chain joins TRBV5-4 to TRBJ1-1; D is undetermined. Germline-derived CDR1 and CDR2 are SGHNT and YYREEE (reference sequence). This CDR3 is built from 13 residues. V was pared by 4 bases and J by 11 bases, with 18 bases between. In nucleotides, the CDR3 is TGTGCCAGCAGCCCGCAGCTTCGGGGTGGCGCTTTCTTT. This codes for CASSPQLRGGAFF.

This clone was detected only once. This chain connects TRBV7-9 to TRBJ1-1; D unclear. The CDR3 is 15 amino acids. V was clipped by 1 base and J by 2 bases, with 11 bases between them. Per the germline V gene, CDR1 is SEHNR and CDR2 is FQNEAQ (reference sequence). CDR3 sequence: CASSLDGVRNTEAFF. The CDR3 DNA follows: TGTGCCAGCAGCTTAGACGGGGTCCGCAACACTGAAGCTTTCTTT.

The table lists this clone with a few counts. The chain couples TRBV5-5 to TRBJ1-1; D not certain. Germline values: CDR1 SGHKS, CDR2 YYEKEE (reference sequence). The CDR3 is made up of 15 amino acids. V lost 0 bases, J lost 1 base, and 10 bases lay in between. CDR3 amino acids: CASSLGGTKNTEAFF. The CDR3 DNA reads TGTGCCAGCAGCTTGGGTGGCACGAAGAACACTGAAGCTTTCTTT.

V is TRBV9 and J is TRBJ1-2, with D possibly matching TRBD1 (5 bases). The CDR3 length is 16 residues. The V end lost 3 bases, the J end lost 4 bases, and 19 bases lay between the germline ends. Germline-derived CDR1 and CDR2 are SGDLS and YYNGEE. The chain's CDR3 is CASSAETGSLGYGYTF. CDR3 in DNA: TGTGCCAGCAGCGCTGAAACAGGTTCTTTGGGCTATGGCTACACCTTC. The full variable domain, rest sourced from reference TRBV9 and TRBJ1-2, is DSGVTQTPKHLITATGQRVTLRCSPRSGDLSVYWYQQSLDQGLQFLIQYYNGEERAKGNILERFSAQQFPDLHSELNLSSLELGDSALYFCASSAETGSLGYGYTFGSGTRLTVV.

Comments on this clone: Additional DNA sequences in this sample encode the identical CDR3. This chain links TRBV28 with TRBJ1-5; D call uncertain. CDR1 MDHEN and CDR2 SYDVKM come from the germline V gene. Trimming stripped 5 bases from V and 5 bases from J, with 7 bases between. There are 12 residues in the CDR3. DNA for the CDR3: TGTGCCAGCAGTCTACCCTATCAGCCCCAGCATTTT. Translation gives CASSLPYQPQHF.

The V and J genes are TRBV11-2 and TRBJ2-7, with 10 bases identical to TRBD2. V shed 5 bases, J shed 4 bases, and the junction held 5 bases outside the gene matches. The germline V gene encodes CDR1 SGHAT and CDR2 FQNNGV. This CDR3 region has 14 residues. DNA for the CDR3: TGTGCCAGCAGCCCAGGACTAGCGGTTTACGAGCAGTACTTC. Translated, it gives CASSPGLAVYEQYF. The full variable domain, its missing parts supplied by reference TRBV11-2 and TRBJ2-7, is EAGVAQSPRYKIIEKRQSVAFWCNPISGHATLYWYQQILGQGPKLLIQFQNNGVVDDSQLPKDRFSAERLKGVDSTLKIQPAKLEDSAVYLCASSPGLAVYEQYFGPGTRLTVT.

The chain has TRBV18 and TRBJ2-1, with 12 bases that match TRBD2. This CDR3 comprises 15 residues. CDR1 is KGHSH and CDR2 is LQKENI in the germline V gene. Trimming removed 4 bases from V and 7 bases from J; junction bases left unmatched: 5. The CDR3 is CASSLRTSGANEQFF. The CDR3 DNA sequence: TGTGCCAGCTCACTGCGGACTAGCGGGGCAAATGAGCAGTTCTTC.

This sequence joins TRBV11-2 and TRBJ2-7; possible D gene TRBD2, 5 bases. Germline-derived CDR1 and CDR2 are SGHAT and FQNNGV. The V gene lost 0 bases and the J gene lost 0 bases, with 9 bases spanning the gap. The CDR3 spans 15 residues. CDR3 nucleotide sequence: TGTGCCAGCAGCTTAGAGTACGGGATCTCCTACGAGCAGTACTTC. It is translated as CASSLEYGISYEQYF.

The chain uses TRBV15 and TRBJ1-2; tentative D call: TRBD1 (5 bases). CDR3 length: 16 amino acids. Germline-derived CDR1 and CDR2 are LNHNV and YYDKDF (reference sequence). V lost 0 bases, J lost 4 bases, and 15 bases lay in between. For the CDR3, the DNA is TGTGCCACCAGCAGAGAGTCCCGCGGGGCACGCTATGGCTACACCTTC. This encodes CATSRESRGARYGYTF.

The rearrangement uses TRBV14 and TRBJ1-1; D call uncertain. V was cut by 4 bases and J by 4 bases, with 10 bases left in between. Germline loops: CDR1 SGHDN, CDR2 FVKESK. This CDR3 has 13 amino acids. CDR3 nucleotide sequence: TGTGCCAGCAGCCCATCACAGCTCACTGAAGCTTTCTTT. It codes for CASSPSQLTEAFF.

The rearrangement joins TRBV5-1 to TRBJ2-3; weak D call: TRBD2 (7 bases). Germline V lookup: CDR1 SGHRS, CDR2 YFSETQ. Trimming removed 5 bases at V and 2 bases at J, with 15 bases between. The CDR3 contains 15 residues. CDR3 region: CASRLTGGYTDTQYF. The CDR3, as DNA: TGCGCCAGCAGGTTGACGGGGGGCTACACAGATACGCAGTATTTT.

The chain recombines TRBV12-3 or TRBV12-4 with TRBJ1-2; unclear D gene. The CDR3 has 12 residues. The V end lost 4 bases, the J end lost 8 bases, and 11 bases lay between the germline ends. CDR3 sequence: CASSSPGGGYTF. In DNA, the CDR3 is TGTGCCAGCAGTTCACCGGGTGGCGGCTACACCTTC.